The rows below give T cell receptor beta chains drawn from one sample of a study of shared clonotypes between healthy human individuals. Profiled with immunoSEQ multiplex PCR; TCRdb holds only in-frame clones, not every one. The data hold some 2.4 million clones, with 90% to 95% observed a single time. Sequenced material: naive CD4+ T cells from PBMCs. These TCRs come from a man aged 18 to 30 in good health. Some clones in this sample may be carry-over from other donors' samples. Each CDR3 is given with its conserved first and last residue. A D gene is named only where the DNA matches it firmly. Not every row has a clone size; where given, it reads once, few, many or a size class.

V	D	size	J	DNA	CDR3
TRBV7-2	-	-	TRBJ2-2	TGTGCCAGCAGCTTAGTATACGGGAGACGAGCGAACACCGGGGAGCTGTTTTTT	CASSLVYGRRANTGELFF
TRBV5-4	-	-	TRBJ2-4	TGTGCCAGCAGCTTTCGGGCCGTCGGAAACATTCAGTACTTC	CASSFRAVGNIQYF
TRBV4-3	TRBD2	-	TRBJ2-1	TGCGCCAGCAGCCAAGGGACTAGCGGTTTATACAATGAGCAGTTCTTC	CASSQGTSGLYNEQFF
TRBV18	-	-	TRBJ1-1	TGTGCCAGCTCACCATTCGAGGTGCAGGCCCAAGCTTTCTTT	CASSPFEVQAQAFF
TRBV19	-	-	TRBJ2-7	TGTGCCAGTAGTATTCAGGGGACCTCCTACGAGCAGTACTTC	CASSIQGTSYEQYF
TRBV19	-	-	TRBJ2-3	TGTGCCAGTAGTAGGGGGAGGTCGACAGATACGCAGTATTTT	CASSRGRSTDTQYF
TRBV7-2	-	-	TRBJ1-1	TGTGCCAGCAGCTTAGTCGCGTGGGGTACTGAAGCTTTCTTT	CASSLVAWGTEAFF
TRBV2	TRBD2	-	TRBJ2-3	TGTGCCAGCGGACTAGCGGGTGTGGCAGATACGCAGTATTTT	CASGLAGVADTQYF
TRBV5-4	-	-	TRBJ2-3	TGTGCCAGCAACTTAGACCAACCAATTAGCACAGATACGCAGTATTTT	CASNLDQPISTDTQYF
TRBV11-2	-	once	TRBJ2-1	TGTGCCAGCAGCCCGGTTCTTAGCGGTACATACAATGAGCAGTTCTTC	CASSPVLSGTYNEQFF
TRBV14	-	once	TRBJ1-5	TGTGCCAGCAGCCAACAGGGCCACAATCAGCCCCAGCATTTT	CASSQQGHNQPQHF
TRBV7-2	-	-	TRBJ2-1	TGTGCCAGCAGCGTAAATCGAGGGTACAATGAGCAGTTCTTC	CASSVNRGYNEQFF
TRBV6-5	-	once	TRBJ1-2	TGTGCCAGCAGTTACTCGGGGCGCGGCTATGGCTACACCTTC	CASSYSGRGYGYTF
TRBV15	-	-	TRBJ2-7	TGTGCCACCAGCAGACTGCAAGCCTACGAGCAGTACTTC	CATSRLQAYEQYF
TRBV23-1	TRBD1	once	TRBJ1-1	TGCGCCAGCAGTCAACAGACAGGGAGGACTGAAGCTTTCTTT	CASSQQTGRTEAFF
TRBV4-1	-	-	TRBJ2-5	TGCGCCAGCAGCCTGGGGGGGGCCACAGAGACCCAGTACTTC	CASSLGGATETQYF
TRBV2	-	-	TRBJ1-2	TGTGCCAGCACCTGGTCGCGTCGGGATGGCTACACCTTC	CASTWSRRDGYTF
TRBV6-5	TRBD1	-	TRBJ2-7	TGTGCCAGCAGCAGGGGGCGCGTCTACGAGCAGTACTTC	CASSRGRVYEQYF
TRBV6-5	-	-	TRBJ2-5	TGTGCCAGCAGTTACAAGGGCCTAGCCTTCCAAGAGACCCAGTACTTC	CASSYKGLAFQETQYF
TRBV27	-	-	TRBJ1-2	TGTGCCAGCAGGGATCGCGGGGTCCTACCCTATGGCTACACCTTC	CASRDRGVLPYGYTF
TRBV7-2	-	once	TRBJ1-5	TGTGCCAGCAGCTTAGACCGGGCAGGGAATCAGCCCCAGCATTTT	CASSLDRAGNQPQHF
TRBV9	TRBD2	-	TRBJ2-3	TGTGCCAGCAGCGGAGGACTAGCGGCTAGCACAGATACGCAGTATTTT	CASSGGLAASTDTQYF
TRBV27	-	-	TRBJ2-7	TGTGCCAGCAGCCAACCCGGGAGAGGCTACGAGCAGTACTTC	CASSQPGRGYEQYF
TRBV9	TRBD2	once	TRBJ2-3	TGTGCCAGCGGACATAGCGGGAGCACAGATACGCAGTATTTT	CASGHSGSTDTQYF
TRBV5-6	-	-	TRBJ1-3	TGTGCCAGCATGGCGAAACACTCTGGAAACACCATATATTTT	CASMAKHSGNTIYF
TRBV10-3	-	-	TRBJ2-7	TGTGCCATCAGTCCAGGTTCCTACGAGCAGTACTTC	CAISPGSYEQYF
TRBV18	TRBD1	-	TRBJ2-5	TGTGCCAGCTCACCCCCTACAGGGGCCCCGGAGACCCAGTACTTC	CASSPPTGAPETQYF
TRBV19	-	-	TRBJ2-1	TGTGCCAGTGTAGCGACCTTTCTGAGTAATGAGCAGTTCTTC	CASVATFLSNEQFF
TRBV11-2	-	-	TRBJ1-3	TGTGCCAGCAGCTTAACTGGGTTCACCATATATTTT	CASSLTGFTIYF
TRBV5-1	-	-	TRBJ2-1	TGCGCCAGCAGCTTCGCACTTAGCTCCTACAATGAGCAGTTCTTC	CASSFALSSYNEQFF
TRBV30	-	-	TRBJ1-2	TGTGCCTGGGGGGACCGTCCGGTCGGAGGCTACACCTTC	CAWGDRPVGGYTF
TRBV11-2	TRBD2	-	TRBJ2-5	TGTGCCAGCAGCTTAGGCGGGAGTGGGGAGACCCAGTACTTC	CASSLGGSGETQYF
TRBV18	-	once	TRBJ1-1	TGTGCCAGCTCACCAAAATTGGGGGGCACTGAAGCTTTCTTT	CASSPKLGGTEAFF
TRBV6-6	-	-	TRBJ1-2	TGTGCCAGCAGTTACTCGCGAGGGACGGATGGCTACACCTTC	CASSYSRGTDGYTF
TRBV5-1	-	once	TRBJ2-5	TGCGCCAGCAGCTTGGCGGGTGACCAAGAGACCCAGTACTTC	CASSLAGDQETQYF
TRBV19	-	-	TRBJ2-1	TGTGCCAGTAGTATCAAACCCCAGCAGTCCTACAATGAGCAGTTCTTC	CASSIKPQQSYNEQFF
TRBV18	-	-	TRBJ2-1	TGTGCCAGCTCACCCCTCTTCCTGGGATCCCAGCTTTACAATGAGCAGTTCTTC	CASSPLFLGSQLYNEQFF
TRBV13	TRBD2	-	TRBJ2-2	TGTGCCAGCAGCTATTACAGAGGACTAGCGGGAGGATCGAACACCGGGGAGCTGTTTTTT	CASSYYRGLAGGSNTGELFF